One and the same sample provided the 13 T cell receptor beta chains below, sequenced in a study of blood T cell repertoires in COVID-19. TCRdb's table, derived via immunoSEQ multiplex PCR, lists solely in-frame clones and lacks some. Of about 16,000 clones listed, about 89% are singletons. The material sequenced was peripheral blood. All receptors come from a woman aged 80 or over with COVID-19, enrolled during active disease.

This clone was seen only once. The V and J genes are TRBV29-1 and TRBJ2-3, with no clear D. CDR1 is SQVTM, CDR2 ANQGSEA, per germline. The V and J ends lost 4 bases and 1 base respectively, with 15 bases between them. The CDR3 consists of 15 residues. The CDR3 coding sequence is TGCAGCGTTGGGAGAGTGCCTTACGGCACAGATACGCAGTATTTT. Protein: CSVGRVPYGTDTQYF.

This sequence joins TRBV19 and TRBJ1-2; a weak D match, TRBD1 (5 bases). The germline V gene has CDR1 LNHDA and CDR2 SQIVND (reference sequence). CDR3 size: 15 residues. Between the trimmed V and J ends, which lost 3 bases and 3 bases, there was a span of 14 bases. The CDR3: CASSIRQPIDYGYTF. CDR3 DNA: TGTGCCAGTAGTATCCGACAGCCGATTGACTATGGCTACACCTTC.

The chain recombines TRBV12-3 or TRBV12-4 with TRBJ1-5, with a weak D call TRBD1 (6 bases). V lost 7 bases and J lost 11, with 15 bases in between. There are 12 residues in the CDR3. CDR3 nucleotide sequence: TGTGCCAGCACCTCCCTAGGGGGGGCCCAGCATTTT. This encodes CASTSLGGAQHF.

This chain links TRBV6-5 with TRBJ2-3; 8 nucleotides align to TRBD1. Germline values: CDR1 MNHEY, CDR2 SVGAGI. V was pared by 0 bases and J by 5 bases, with 4 bases of the junction left unmatched. The CDR3 consists of 15 residues. CDR3 sequence (DNA): TGTGCCAGCAGTTACTCGCCCACAGGGGGAGATACGCAGTATTTT. Protein: CASSYSPTGGDTQYF.

The V gene is TRBV6-5, the J gene TRBJ1-6; D may be TRBD1 (5 bases). Trimming pared 5 bases from V and 7 bases from J, leaving 12 bases between. CDR3 length: 14 residues. The germline V gene has CDR1 MNHEY and CDR2 SVGAGI. The CDR3 region is CASSLGAENSPLHF. For the CDR3, the DNA is TGTGCCAGCAGTCTAGGGGCTGAAAATTCACCCCTCCACTTT.

CDR3: CATSDLGQFNTGELFF. In DNA form, the CDR3 reads TGTGCCACCAGTGATTTAGGACAGTTCAACACCGGGGAGCTGTTTTTT. V and J are TRBV24-1 and TRBJ2-2; tentative D call: TRBD1 (6 bases). CDR1 KGHDR and CDR2 SFDVKD come from the germline V gene. Trimming removed 1 base at V and 2 bases at J, with 10 bases between. This CDR3 contains 16 residues.

The rearrangement links TRBV5-1 to TRBJ2-7; D is unclear. The CDR3 is made up of 13 amino acids. The V gene lost 0 bases and the J gene lost 1 base, with 5 bases spanning the gap. CDR1 and CDR2 (germline): SGHRS, YFSETQ. The DNA of the CDR3 is TGCGCCAGCAGCTTGGGTAATTCCTACGAGCAGTACTTC. Translated, it gives CASSLGNSYEQYF.

V and J are TRBV5-1 and TRBJ2-3, with TRBD1 matching over 11 bases. V lost 0 bases and J lost 7; bases outside the gene matches: 4. Germline V gene sequence: CDR1 SGHRS, CDR2 YFSETQ. CDR3 length equals 15 residues. CDR3: CASSLGTGGANTQYF. In nucleotides, the CDR3 is TGCGCCAGCAGCTTGGGGACAGGGGGCGCAAATACGCAGTATTTT.

The V and J genes are TRBV4-3 and TRBJ2-1, with 8 bases identical to TRBD2. Germline V CDR1 and CDR2: LGHNA, YSLEER. The CDR3 has 17 amino acids. With V trimmed by 2 bases and J by 5 bases, 11 bases remained unmatched. CDR3: CASSQSPAGTRHNEQFF. The CDR3 nucleotides are TGCGCCAGCAGCCAATCCCCCGCCGGGACTAGGCACAATGAGCAGTTCTTC.

CDR3 protein: CASSDSTGENSPLHF. The CDR3 DNA is TGTGCCAGCAGTGACTCAACAGGGGAAAATTCACCCCTCCACTTT. The chain has TRBV6-4 and TRBJ1-6; TRBD1 agrees at 7 bases. Trimming took 0 bases from V and 7 from J; bases not matched to a gene: 3. This CDR3 spans 15 amino acids. Germline V CDR1 and CDR2: MRHNA, SNTAGT.

This chain uses TRBV18 with TRBJ2-1; possibly TRBD2 for D (5 bases). Germline lookup yields CDR1 KGHSH and CDR2 LQKENI. Deletions cut 2 bases from V and 2 bases from J, with 10 bases between. The CDR3 covers 15 residues. As DNA, the CDR3 is TGTGCCAGCTCACCAAGAGGGCAGGCCTACAATGAGCAGTTCTTC. Translated: CASSPRGQAYNEQFF. Based on the CDR3 plus reference TRBV18 and TRBJ2-1, the full variable domain is NAGVMQNPRHLVRRRGQEARLRCSPMKGHSHVYWYRQLPEEGLKFMVYLQKENIIDESGMPKERFSAEFPKEGPSILRIQQVVRGDSAAYFCASSPRGQAYNEQFFGPGTRLTVL.

Here the CDR3 reads CASSVDLGATDTQYF. As DNA, the CDR3 is TGTGCCAGCAGTGTAGACCTAGGGGCAACAGATACGCAGTATTTT. The chain links TRBV2 to TRBJ2-3; a possible D gene is TRBD1 (5 bases). The length of the CDR3 is 15 residues. Germline assignment: CDR1 SNHLY and CDR2 FYNNEI. The V gene lost 4 bases and the J gene lost 3 bases, with 14 bases spanning the gap.

V usage is TRBV24-1 and J usage is TRBJ2-5; 12 bases map to TRBD1. CDR3 length: 16 amino acids. Germline-derived CDR1 and CDR2 are KGHDR and SFDVKD. Trimming cost V 4 bases and J 5 bases; bases outside gene matches: 7. The CDR3: CATSEKGQGAFETQYF. The CDR3 nucleotides read TGTGCCACCAGTGAAAAGGGACAGGGGGCTTTTGAGACCCAGTACTTC.